This T cell receptor (beta chain) appears in the sequencing data of a study of cytomegalovirus exposure and HLA in healthy donors. Researchers ran the PCR with 60 Vbeta and 13 Jbeta primers. Repertoires were generated with immunoSEQ multiplex PCR, while TCRdb's copy carries only in-frame clones and drops some. This sample has 50,000 to 65,000 clones, with about four fifths found just once. Note on this clone: Antigen unknown.

CDR3 size: 17 residues. Germline-derived CDR1 and CDR2 are SGHAT and FQDESV (reference sequence). J lost 0 bases, V lost 4 bases, and 7 bases had no gene match. Findings and limits, study-wide: The analysis excluded some indistinguishable V segments, including TRBV6-2 and TRBV6-3. According to the study, around 150 TCR beta chains were cytomegalovirus-associated. According to an earlier analysis, most TCR beta V segments yielded productive rearrangements about 87% or about 30% of the time.

The chain links TRBV11-1 to TRBJ2-5; 11 nucleotides line up with TRBD1. The material sequenced was PBMCs. This clonotype was sampled from a woman aged 30 to 39 in good health and CMV-seronegative. The CDR3 loop reads CASSSGTGGDYQETQYF. CDR3 DNA: TGTGCCAGCAGCTCCGGGACAGGGGGTGATTACCAAGAGACCCAGTACTTC.